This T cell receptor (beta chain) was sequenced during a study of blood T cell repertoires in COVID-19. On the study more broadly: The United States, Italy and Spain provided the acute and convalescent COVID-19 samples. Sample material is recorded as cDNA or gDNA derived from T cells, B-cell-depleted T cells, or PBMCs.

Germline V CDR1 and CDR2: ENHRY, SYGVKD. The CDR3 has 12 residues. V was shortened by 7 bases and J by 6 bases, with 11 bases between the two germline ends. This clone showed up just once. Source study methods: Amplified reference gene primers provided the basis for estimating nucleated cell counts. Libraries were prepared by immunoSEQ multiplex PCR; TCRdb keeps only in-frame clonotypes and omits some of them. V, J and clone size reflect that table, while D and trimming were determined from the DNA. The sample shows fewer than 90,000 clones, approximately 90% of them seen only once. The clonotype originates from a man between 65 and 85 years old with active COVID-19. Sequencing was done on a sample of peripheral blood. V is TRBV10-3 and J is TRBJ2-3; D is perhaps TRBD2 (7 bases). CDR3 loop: CAITEGGDTQYF. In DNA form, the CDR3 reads TGTGCCATCACCGAGGGGGGGGATACGCAGTATTTT.